A single sample is the source of the 20 T cell receptor beta chains below, sequenced in a study of cytomegalovirus exposure and HLA in healthy donors. Primers: 60 Vbeta forward and 13 Jbeta reverse. Data came from immunoSEQ multiplex PCR; TCRdb stores just in-frame clones and leaves some out. The repertoire holds approximately 180,000 clones, about 80% seen once, with around 4.8% in the top ten. The specimen was PBMCs. The receptors derive from a man between 18 and 35 years old in good health and CMV-seronegative.

This clone has more than one count but fewer than ten. J is TRBJ2-7 and V is TRBV7-9; D ambiguous. Germline V gene lookup returns CDR1 SEHNR and CDR2 FQNEAQ (reference sequence). V lost 3 bases and J lost 4, with 16 bases in between. The CDR3 loop spans 15 amino acids. CDR3 nucleotides: TGTGCCAGCAGCTTTTCGTCTCGGAGCCCGTACGAGCAGTACTTC. Its translation: CASSFSSRSPYEQYF.

This clone was counted a single time. The chain links TRBV7-8 to TRBJ1-5; 7 bases are shared with TRBD1. Germline CDR1 SGHVS, CDR2 FQNEAQ. This CDR3 contains 20 residues. The trim removed 4 bases at V and 4 bases at J, leaving 22 bases unmatched. The CDR3 loop is CASSYITLKDRKGTNQPQHF. For the CDR3, the DNA is TGTGCCAGCAGCTATATTACGCTAAAGGACAGGAAAGGAACAAATCAGCCCCAGCATTTT.

The rearrangement links TRBV5-4 to TRBJ2-5; D call uncertain. Deletions cut 0 bases from V and 5 bases from J, with 8 bases between. CDR1 and CDR2 from the germline V gene are SGHNT and YYREEE (reference sequence). The CDR3 is made up of 13 amino acids. CDR3 residues: CASSLASRETQYF. CDR3 nucleotide sequence: TGTGCCAGCAGCTTGGCCTCTAGGGAGACCCAGTACTTC.

V gene TRBV4-3 combines with J gene TRBJ2-7; D gene ambiguous. The CDR3 extends over 14 amino acids. Trimming pared 0 bases from V and 3 bases from J, leaving 9 bases between. CDR1 LGHNA and CDR2 YSLEER come from the germline V gene. The chain's CDR3 is CASSQELKSYEQYF. In nucleotides, the CDR3 is TGCGCCAGCAGCCAAGAACTAAAAAGCTACGAGCAGTACTTC.

The V and J genes are TRBV6-4 and TRBJ2-1; D might be TRBD1 (5 bases). V lost 2 bases to trimming and J lost 1 base, with 9 bases between them. The CDR3 is made up of 15 amino acids. From germline, CDR1 is MRHNA and CDR2 SNTAGT. In DNA, the CDR3 is TGTGCCAGCAGTGACGAGTCAGGGTCCTACAATGAGCAGTTCTTC. Translating it yields CASSDESGSYNEQFF.

The chain combines TRBV28 with TRBJ1-5; TRBD1 agrees at 8 bases. This CDR3 is 20 amino acids long. Germline CDR1 reads MDHEN; CDR2 reads SYDVKM. The trim removed 1 base at V and 4 bases at J, leaving 18 bases unmatched. CDR3 sequence: CASSLFPSFVGQGGNQPQHF. DNA of the CDR3: TGTGCCAGCAGTTTATTTCCCAGTTTCGTAGGACAGGGAGGAAATCAGCCCCAGCATTTT.

The genes are TRBV11-2 and TRBJ2-5, with D possibly being TRBD2 (5 bases). This CDR3 comprises 13 residues. Germline V gives CDR1 SGHAT, CDR2 FQNNGV. V gave up 1 base and J gave up 5 bases, with 8 bases separating them. CDR3: CASSLGERETQYF. For the CDR3, the DNA is TGTGCCAGCAGCTTAGGCGAGCGGGAGACCCAGTACTTC.

The V and J genes are TRBV6-5 and TRBJ2-5; 8 bases fit TRBD1. Germline CDR1 MNHEY, CDR2 SVGAGI. The CDR3 extends over 15 amino acids. Trimming cost V 8 bases and J 2 bases; bases outside gene matches: 10. The CDR3 nucleotides are TGTGCCAGCCGACGATTTGGGACAGGACAAGAGACCCAGTACTTC. Protein: CASRRFGTGQETQYF.

The chain combines TRBV19 with TRBJ2-6, with 7 positions matching TRBD1. CDR3 length equals 14 residues. Trimming at V came to 6 bases and at J to 9 bases, leaving 8 bases not matched to a gene. CDR1 and CDR2 from the germline V gene are LNHDA and SQIVND (reference sequence). Here the CDR3 reads CASSFDRAVNVLTF. Here the CDR3 DNA reads TGTGCCAGTAGCTTCGACAGGGCCGTCAACGTCCTGACTTTC. The full variable domain, with the rest looked up from reference TRBV19 and TRBJ2-6, is DGGITQSPKYLFRKEGQNVTLSCEQNLNHDAMYWYRQDPGQGLRLIYYSQIVNDFQKGDIAEGYSVSREKKESFPLTVTSAQKNPTAFYLCASSFDRAVNVLTFGAGSRLTVL.

The genes are TRBV4-3 and TRBJ2-7; D uncertain. The CDR3 is 14 amino acids. V was trimmed by 1 base and J by 0 bases, leaving 7 bases between them. In germline, CDR1 is LGHNA, CDR2 YSLEER. CDR3 residues: CASSQVFSSYEQYF. The CDR3 DNA follows: TGCGCCAGCAGCCAAGTCTTTTCCTCCTACGAGCAGTACTTC.

This chain uses TRBV18 with TRBJ2-1; no definite D call. The CDR3 extends over 16 amino acids. Deletions cut 3 bases from V and 0 bases from J, with 12 bases between. Germline CDR1 and CDR2: KGHSH and LQKENI. CDR3 loop: CASSPPAAASYNEQFF. Written as DNA, the CDR3 is TGTGCCAGCTCACCCCCGGCGGCCGCCTCCTACAATGAGCAGTTCTTC.

The chain carries TRBV28 and TRBJ1-1; D gene unclear. From germline, CDR1 is MDHEN and CDR2 SYDVKM. Trimming took 6 bases from V and 1 from J, leaving 9 bases between them. The CDR3 covers 13 residues. The CDR3 DNA sequence: TGTGCCAGCAGCTGGGGAGCGAACACTGAAGCTTTCTTT. This codes for CASSWGANTEAFF.

This chain links TRBV2 with TRBJ1-6; the D is unclear. The CDR3 consists of 14 residues. Trimming took off 1 base at V and 10 bases at J, with 11 bases between the two ends. CDR1 is SNHLY, CDR2 FYNNEI, per germline. CDR3 DNA sequence: TGTGCCAGCAGTGAAGTGCGGGAAAGGTCACCCCTCCACTTT. It specifies CASSEVRERSPLHF.

This clone has only one observation. The genes are TRBV15 and TRBJ2-3; D remains unclear. The CDR3 has 15 amino acids. Germline-derived CDR1 and CDR2 are LNHNV and YYDKDF (reference sequence). Trimming took 1 base from V and 0 from J, leaving 8 bases between them. CDR3 loop: CATSRGVSSTDTQYF. Here the CDR3 DNA reads TGTGCCACCAGCAGAGGGGTTAGCAGCACAGATACGCAGTATTTT. Based on the CDR3 plus reference TRBV15 and TRBJ2-3, the full variable domain is DAMVIQNPRYQVTQFGKPVTLSCSQTLNHNVMYWYQQKSSQAPKLLFHYYDKDFNNEADTPDNFQSRRPNTSFCFLDIRSPGLGDTAMYLCATSRGVSSTDTQYFGPGTRLTVL.

This sequence joins TRBV10-3 and TRBJ2-1, with D perhaps TRBD2 (6 bases). Deletions cut 11 bases from V and 0 bases from J, with 20 bases between. The germline V gene encodes CDR1 ENHRY and CDR2 SYGVKD. This CDR3 region has 16 residues. The CDR3 region is CASQPGAGNSYNEQFF. The CDR3 nucleotides are TGTGCCTCGCAACCCGGGGCGGGAAACTCCTACAATGAGCAGTTCTTC.

This chain links TRBV14 with TRBJ1-1; no firm D call. Germline loops: CDR1 SGHDN, CDR2 FVKESK. V was trimmed by 1 base and J by 0 bases, leaving 18 bases between them. CDR3 length: 18 amino acids. This CDR3 is CASSQGPPMTKMNTEAFF. The CDR3 DNA reads as TGTGCCAGCAGCCAAGGTCCCCCGATGACAAAGATGAACACTGAAGCTTTCTTT.

The chain carries TRBV6-5 and TRBJ1-1; 7 bases agree with TRBD1. Germline V CDR1 and CDR2: MNHEY, SVGAGI. V lost 0 bases, J lost 4 bases, and 2 bases stayed unmatched. The length of the CDR3 is 14 residues. CDR3 amino acids: CASSYSTGATEAFF. The CDR3 coding sequence is TGTGCCAGCAGTTACTCCACAGGGGCCACTGAAGCTTTCTTT.

J is TRBJ1-6 and V is TRBV10-3, with TRBD1 as a possible D gene (5 bases). Germline V gives CDR1 ENHRY, CDR2 SYGVKD. The CDR3 contains 15 residues. V shed 2 bases and J shed 5 bases, with 10 bases lying between them. This chain's CDR3 is CAISEAGRDNSPLHF. In DNA, the CDR3 is TGTGCCATCAGTGAGGCGGGACGAGATAATTCACCCCTCCACTTT.

The chain uses TRBV5-5 and TRBJ1-5; D is undetermined. Germline CDR1 reads SGHKS; CDR2 reads YYEKEE (reference sequence). The CDR3 loop spans 15 amino acids. The V and J ends lost 1 base and 1 base respectively, with 9 bases between them. The CDR3 region is CASSLFVSSNQPQHF. The CDR3 DNA reads TGTGCCAGCAGCTTGTTCGTCTCGAGCAATCAGCCCCAGCATTTT.

The V call is TRBV11-2, the J call TRBJ1-4, with unresolved D. V lost 1 base to trimming and J lost 7 bases, with 7 bases between them. The CDR3 runs 13 residues. Germline values: CDR1 SGHAT, CDR2 FQNNGV. The CDR3 coding sequence is TGTGCCAGCAGCTTAGCCGGGATTGAAAAACTGTTTTTT. The encoded protein is CASSLAGIEKLFF.